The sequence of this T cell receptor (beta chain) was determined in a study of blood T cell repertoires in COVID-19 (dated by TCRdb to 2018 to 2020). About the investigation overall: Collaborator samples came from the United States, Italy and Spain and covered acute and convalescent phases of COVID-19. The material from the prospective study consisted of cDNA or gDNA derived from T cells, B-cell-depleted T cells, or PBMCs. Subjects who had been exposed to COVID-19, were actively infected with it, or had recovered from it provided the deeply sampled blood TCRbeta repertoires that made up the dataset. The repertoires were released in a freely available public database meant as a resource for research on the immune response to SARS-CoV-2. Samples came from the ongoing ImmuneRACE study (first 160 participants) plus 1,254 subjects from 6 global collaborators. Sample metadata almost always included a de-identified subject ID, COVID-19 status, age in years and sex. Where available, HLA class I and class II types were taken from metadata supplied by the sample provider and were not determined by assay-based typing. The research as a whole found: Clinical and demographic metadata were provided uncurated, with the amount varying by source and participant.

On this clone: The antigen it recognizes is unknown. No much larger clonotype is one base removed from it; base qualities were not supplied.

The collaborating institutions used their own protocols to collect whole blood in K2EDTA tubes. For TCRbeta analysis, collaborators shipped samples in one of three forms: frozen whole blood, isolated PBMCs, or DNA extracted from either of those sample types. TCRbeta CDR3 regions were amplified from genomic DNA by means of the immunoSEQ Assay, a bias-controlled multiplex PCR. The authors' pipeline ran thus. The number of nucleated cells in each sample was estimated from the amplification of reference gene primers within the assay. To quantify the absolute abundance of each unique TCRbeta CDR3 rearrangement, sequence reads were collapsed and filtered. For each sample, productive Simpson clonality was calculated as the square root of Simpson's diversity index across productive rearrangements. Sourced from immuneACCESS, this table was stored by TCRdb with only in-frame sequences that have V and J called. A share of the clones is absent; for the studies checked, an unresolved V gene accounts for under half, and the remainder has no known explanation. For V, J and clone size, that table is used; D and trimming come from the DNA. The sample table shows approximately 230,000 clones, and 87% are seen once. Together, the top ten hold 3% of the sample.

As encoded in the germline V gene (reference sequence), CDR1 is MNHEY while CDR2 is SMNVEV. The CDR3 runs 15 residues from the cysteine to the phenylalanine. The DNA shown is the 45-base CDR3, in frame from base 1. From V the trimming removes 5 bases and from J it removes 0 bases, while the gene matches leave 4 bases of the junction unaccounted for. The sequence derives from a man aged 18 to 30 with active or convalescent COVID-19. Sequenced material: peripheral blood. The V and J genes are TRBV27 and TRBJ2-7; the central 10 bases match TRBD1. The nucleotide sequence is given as TGTGCCAGCAGTCCCCGGACAGGGGGCTCCTACGAGCAGTACTTC. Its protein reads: CASSPRTGGSYEQYF.